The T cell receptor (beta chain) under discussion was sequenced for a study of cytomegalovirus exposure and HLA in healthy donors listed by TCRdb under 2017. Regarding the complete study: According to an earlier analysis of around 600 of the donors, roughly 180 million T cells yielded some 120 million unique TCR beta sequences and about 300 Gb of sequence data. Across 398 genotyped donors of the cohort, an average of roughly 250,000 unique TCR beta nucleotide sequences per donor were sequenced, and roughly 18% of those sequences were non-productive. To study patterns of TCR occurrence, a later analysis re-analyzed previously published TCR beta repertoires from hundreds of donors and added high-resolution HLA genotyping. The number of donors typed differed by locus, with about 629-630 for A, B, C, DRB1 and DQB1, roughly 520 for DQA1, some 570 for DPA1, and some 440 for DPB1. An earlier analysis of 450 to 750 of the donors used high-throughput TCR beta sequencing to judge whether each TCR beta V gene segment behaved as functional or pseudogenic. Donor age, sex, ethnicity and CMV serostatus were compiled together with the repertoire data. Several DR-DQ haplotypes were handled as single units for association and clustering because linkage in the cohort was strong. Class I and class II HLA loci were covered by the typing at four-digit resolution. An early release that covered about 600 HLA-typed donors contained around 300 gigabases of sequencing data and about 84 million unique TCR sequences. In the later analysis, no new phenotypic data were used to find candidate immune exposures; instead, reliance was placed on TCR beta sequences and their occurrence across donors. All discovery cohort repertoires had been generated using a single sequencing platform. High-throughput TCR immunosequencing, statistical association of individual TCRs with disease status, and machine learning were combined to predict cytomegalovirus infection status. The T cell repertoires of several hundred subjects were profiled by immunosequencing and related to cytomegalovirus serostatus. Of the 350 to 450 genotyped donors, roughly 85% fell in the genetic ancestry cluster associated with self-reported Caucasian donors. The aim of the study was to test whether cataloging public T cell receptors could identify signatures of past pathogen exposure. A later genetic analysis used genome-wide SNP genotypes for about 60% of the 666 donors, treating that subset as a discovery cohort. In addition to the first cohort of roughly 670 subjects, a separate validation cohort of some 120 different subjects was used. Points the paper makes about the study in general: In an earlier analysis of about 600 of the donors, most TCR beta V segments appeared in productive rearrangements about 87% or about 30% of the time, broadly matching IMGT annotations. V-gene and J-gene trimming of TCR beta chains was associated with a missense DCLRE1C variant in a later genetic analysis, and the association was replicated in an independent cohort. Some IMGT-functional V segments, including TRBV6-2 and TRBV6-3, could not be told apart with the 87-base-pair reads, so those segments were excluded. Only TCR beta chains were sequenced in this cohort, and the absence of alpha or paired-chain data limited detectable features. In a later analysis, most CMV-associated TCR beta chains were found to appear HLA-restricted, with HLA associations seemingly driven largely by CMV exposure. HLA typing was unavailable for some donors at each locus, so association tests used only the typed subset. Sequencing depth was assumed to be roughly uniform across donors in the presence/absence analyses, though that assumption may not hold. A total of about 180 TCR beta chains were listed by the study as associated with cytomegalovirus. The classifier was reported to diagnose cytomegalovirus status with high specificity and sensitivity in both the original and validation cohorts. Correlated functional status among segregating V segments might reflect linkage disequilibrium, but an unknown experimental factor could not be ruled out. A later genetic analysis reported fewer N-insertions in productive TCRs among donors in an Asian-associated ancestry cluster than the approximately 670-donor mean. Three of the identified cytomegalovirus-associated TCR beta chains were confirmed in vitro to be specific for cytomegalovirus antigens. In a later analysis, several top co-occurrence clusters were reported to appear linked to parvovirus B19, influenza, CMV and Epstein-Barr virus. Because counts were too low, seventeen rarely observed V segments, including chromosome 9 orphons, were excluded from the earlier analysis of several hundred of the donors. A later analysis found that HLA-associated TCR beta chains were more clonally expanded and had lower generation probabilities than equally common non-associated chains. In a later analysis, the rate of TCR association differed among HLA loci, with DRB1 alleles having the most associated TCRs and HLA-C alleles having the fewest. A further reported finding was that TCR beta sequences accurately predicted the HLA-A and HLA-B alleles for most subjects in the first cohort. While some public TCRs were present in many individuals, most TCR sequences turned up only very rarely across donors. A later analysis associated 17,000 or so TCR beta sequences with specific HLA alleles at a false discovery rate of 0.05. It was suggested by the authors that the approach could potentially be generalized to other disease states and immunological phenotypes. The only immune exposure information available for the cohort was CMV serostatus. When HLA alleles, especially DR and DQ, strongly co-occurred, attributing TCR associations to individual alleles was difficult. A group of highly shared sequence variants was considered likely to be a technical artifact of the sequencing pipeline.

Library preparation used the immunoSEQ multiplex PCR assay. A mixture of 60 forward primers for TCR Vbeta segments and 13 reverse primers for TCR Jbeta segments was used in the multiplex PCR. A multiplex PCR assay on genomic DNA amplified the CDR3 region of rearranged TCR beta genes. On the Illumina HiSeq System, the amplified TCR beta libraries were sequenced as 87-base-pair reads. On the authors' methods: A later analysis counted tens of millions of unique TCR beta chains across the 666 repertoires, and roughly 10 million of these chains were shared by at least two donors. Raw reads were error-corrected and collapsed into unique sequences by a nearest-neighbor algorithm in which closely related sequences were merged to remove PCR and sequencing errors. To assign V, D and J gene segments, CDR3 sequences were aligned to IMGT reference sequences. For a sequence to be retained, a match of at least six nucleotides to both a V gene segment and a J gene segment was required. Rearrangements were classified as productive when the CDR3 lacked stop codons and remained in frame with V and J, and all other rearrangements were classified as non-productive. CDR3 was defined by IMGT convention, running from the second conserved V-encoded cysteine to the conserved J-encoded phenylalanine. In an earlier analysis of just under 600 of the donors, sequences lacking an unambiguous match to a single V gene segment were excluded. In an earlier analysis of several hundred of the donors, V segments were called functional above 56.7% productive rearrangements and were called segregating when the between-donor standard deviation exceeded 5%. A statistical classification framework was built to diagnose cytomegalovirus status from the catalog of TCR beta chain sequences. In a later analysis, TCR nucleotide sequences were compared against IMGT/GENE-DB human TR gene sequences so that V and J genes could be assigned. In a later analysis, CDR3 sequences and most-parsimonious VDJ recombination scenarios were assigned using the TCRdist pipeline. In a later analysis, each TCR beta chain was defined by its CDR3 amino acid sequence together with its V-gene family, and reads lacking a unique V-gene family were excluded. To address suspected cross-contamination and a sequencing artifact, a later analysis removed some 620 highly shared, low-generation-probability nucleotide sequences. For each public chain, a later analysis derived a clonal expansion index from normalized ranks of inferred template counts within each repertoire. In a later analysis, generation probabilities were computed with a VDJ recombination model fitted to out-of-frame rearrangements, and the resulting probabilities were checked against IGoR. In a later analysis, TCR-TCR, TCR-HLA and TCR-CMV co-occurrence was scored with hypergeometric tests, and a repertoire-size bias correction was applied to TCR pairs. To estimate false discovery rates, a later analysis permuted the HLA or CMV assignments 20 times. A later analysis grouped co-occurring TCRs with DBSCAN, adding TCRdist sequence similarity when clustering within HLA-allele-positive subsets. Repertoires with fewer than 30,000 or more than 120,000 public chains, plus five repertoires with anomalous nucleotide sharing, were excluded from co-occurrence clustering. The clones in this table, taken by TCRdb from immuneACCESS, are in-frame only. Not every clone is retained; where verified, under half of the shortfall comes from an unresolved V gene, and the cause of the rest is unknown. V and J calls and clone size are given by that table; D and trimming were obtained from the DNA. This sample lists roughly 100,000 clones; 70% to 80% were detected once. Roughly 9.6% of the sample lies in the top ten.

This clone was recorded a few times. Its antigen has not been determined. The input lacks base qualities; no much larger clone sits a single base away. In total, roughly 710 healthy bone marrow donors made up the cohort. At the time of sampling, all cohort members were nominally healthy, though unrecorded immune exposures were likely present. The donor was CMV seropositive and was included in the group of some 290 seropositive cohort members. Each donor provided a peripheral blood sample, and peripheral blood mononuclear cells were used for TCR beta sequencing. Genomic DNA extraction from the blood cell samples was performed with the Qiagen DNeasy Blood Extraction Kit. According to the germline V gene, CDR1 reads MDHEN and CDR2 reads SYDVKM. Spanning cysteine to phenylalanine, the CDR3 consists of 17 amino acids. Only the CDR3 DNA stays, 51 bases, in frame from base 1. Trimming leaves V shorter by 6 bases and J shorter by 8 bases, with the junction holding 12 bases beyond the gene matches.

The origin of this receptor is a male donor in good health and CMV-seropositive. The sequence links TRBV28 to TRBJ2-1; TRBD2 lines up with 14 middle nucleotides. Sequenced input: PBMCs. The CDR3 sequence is CASSPIKGTSGSDEQFF. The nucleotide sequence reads TGTGCCAGCAGCCCCATCAAAGGGACTAGCGGGAGTGATGAGCAGTTCTTC.